What follows are 23 T cell receptor beta chains derived from one specimen sequenced in a study of T cell responses to AZD1222 COVID-19 vaccine. Only in-frame clones appear in the TCRdb table, and some are missing; sequencing was by immunoSEQ multiplex PCR. The sample shows around 100,000 clones, approximately 90% of them seen only once. The material was peripheral blood, obtained on day 0 of AZD1222 vaccination. All receptors derive from an adult in good health.

V is TRBV2 and J is TRBJ2-7; D gene ambiguous. V was clipped by 4 bases and J by 0 bases, with 4 bases between them. Germline V lookup: CDR1 SNHLY, CDR2 FYNNEI. The CDR3 is 12 amino acids. CDR3 sequence reads: CASSATSYEQYF. The CDR3 DNA follows: TGTGCCAGCAGTGCGACCTCCTACGAGCAGTACTTC.

This rearrangement joins TRBV7-2 to TRBJ2-7, with TRBD2 matching over 9 bases. The CDR3 is 14 residues long. V was clipped by 4 bases and J by 2 bases; unmatched bases: 3. Germline CDR1 reads SGHTA; CDR2 reads FQGNSA. The CDR3 DNA follows: TGTGCCAGCAGCTCCATAGCGGGAGCCTACGAGCAGTACTTC. It encodes CASSSIAGAYEQYF.

The CDR3 loop is CASSSTDPTGELFF. CDR3 coding DNA: TGTGCCAGCAGCTCGACAGATCCCACCGGGGAGCTGTTTTTT. The chain couples TRBV5-4 to TRBJ2-2; possibly TRBD1 for D (5 bases). From germline, CDR1 is SGHNT and CDR2 YYREEE (reference sequence). The CDR3 is 14 residues long. The V end lost 3 bases, the J end lost 4 bases, and 10 bases lay between the germline ends.

The chain carries TRBV7-9 and TRBJ2-4; TRBD1 agrees at 7 bases. The CDR3 is 16 amino acids. V gave up 5 bases and J gave up 0 bases; unmatched junction bases: 7. Germline values: CDR1 SEHNR, CDR2 FQNEAQ (reference sequence). In nucleotides, the CDR3 is TGTGCCAGCAGCCCCCGGGACAGCCTAGCCAAAAACATTCAGTACTTC. It yields the protein CASSPRDSLAKNIQYF.

The chain is built from TRBV3-1 (or the pseudogene TRBV3-2) and TRBJ2-3; D tentatively reads TRBD1 or TRBD2 (6 bases each). Germline V gene data show CDR1 as LGHDT and CDR2 as YNNKEL (reference sequence). The CDR3 contains 15 residues. The V end was cut by 1 base, the J end by 0 bases, with 8 bases between. The DNA of the CDR3 is TGTGCCAGCAGCCAAGGGGGGGCCAGCACAGATACGCAGTATTTT. Translation gives CASSQGGASTDTQYF.

V and J are TRBV19 and TRBJ1-1, with D tentatively TRBD1 (6 bases). This CDR3 has 14 residues. CDR1 is LNHDA, CDR2 SQIVND, per germline (reference sequence). V was trimmed by 4 bases and J by 1 base, leaving 10 bases between them. CDR3 coding DNA: TGTGCCAGTAGTACCCCGGGACAGAACACTGAAGCTTTCTTT. This codes for CASSTPGQNTEAFF.

The gene calls are TRBV3-1 (or the pseudogene TRBV3-2) and TRBJ2-7, with 8 bases identical to TRBD2. The germline gives CDR1 LGHDT, CDR2 YNNKEL (reference sequence). With 6 bases clipped from V and 4 bases from J, the junction kept 8 bases outside the gene matches. The CDR3 contains 14 residues. Here the CDR3 reads CASSLGGGRYEQYF. CDR3 sequence (DNA): TGTGCCAGCAGTCTCGGGGGGGGCCGGTACGAGCAGTACTTC.

The J gene is TRBJ2-3, the V gene TRBV6-2 or TRBV6-3, with TRBD1 identical over 7 bases. The length of the CDR3 is 14 residues. Trimming cost V 6 bases and J 2 bases; bases outside gene matches: 5. Germline V CDR1 and CDR2: MNHEY, SVGEGT. The DNA for the CDR3 is TGTGCCAGCAGCTCCGGACAGGTCACAGATACGCAGTATTTT. Translation gives CASSSGQVTDTQYF.

This clone was counted a single time. The chain recombines TRBV19 with TRBJ1-5; D not certain. The germline V and J ends were trimmed by 4 bases and 0 bases, with 10 bases remaining between them. This CDR3 is built from 15 residues. From germline, CDR1 is LNHDA and CDR2 SQIVND (reference sequence). The CDR3 DNA sequence: TGTGCCAGTAGTACCACCTGGAGTAGCAATCAGCCCCAGCATTTT. Its protein is CASSTTWSSNQPQHF.

This chain joins TRBV6-5 and TRBJ2-5; no clear D gene. V dropped 0 bases and J dropped 4 bases, with 0 bases sitting between them. The CDR3 loop spans 11 amino acids. Germline V CDR1 and CDR2: MNHEY, SVGAGI. The CDR3 reads CASSYSETQYF. CDR3 bases: TGTGCCAGCAGTTACTCAGAGACCCAGTACTTC.

This chain connects TRBV3-1 (or the pseudogene TRBV3-2) to TRBJ1-6; the match to TRBD1 covers 7 bases. CDR3 length: 15 residues. After removal of 1 base from V and 9 bases from J, the junction contained 6 bases not matched to a gene. Germline CDR1 LGHDT, CDR2 YNNKEL (reference sequence). The CDR3 loop is CASSQVVAGGSPLHF. The CDR3 nucleotides are TGTGCCAGCAGCCAAGTTGTGGCAGGGGGTTCACCCCTCCACTTT.

CDR3 in amino acids: CAIGGGRYEQYF. CDR3 nucleotide sequence: TGTGCCATCGGCGGGGGGAGGTACGAGCAGTACTTC. The genes are TRBV10-3 and TRBJ2-7, with TRBD2 identical over 8 bases. Germline trimming cut 8 bases from V and 4 bases from J; bases unmatched to any gene: 4. CDR3 length: 12 residues. CDR1 ENHRY and CDR2 SYGVKD come from the germline V gene.

CDR3 amino acids: CASSLEGSEKLFF. The DNA of the CDR3 is TGCGCCAGCAGCTTGGAAGGGTCCGAAAAACTGTTTTTT. The J gene is TRBJ1-4, the V gene TRBV5-1; D is uncertain. Germline V CDR1 and CDR2: SGHRS, YFSETQ. The CDR3 is 13 residues long. V gave up 0 bases and J gave up 8 bases, with 8 bases separating them.

The rearrangement links TRBV21-1 to TRBJ1-6; the table calls TRBD1, which could not be checked here. TRBV21-1 represents a pseudogene. This CDR3 has 18 amino acids. CDR3 in DNA: TGTGCCAGCCCCCGTCTTTGGGACAGCAACAGACACCCTTCACCCCTCCACTTT. Protein product: CASPRLWDSNRHPSPLHF.

The V gene is TRBV6-5, the J gene TRBJ2-2, with D unclear. The V end lost 8 bases, the J end lost 7 bases, and 11 bases lay between the germline ends. The V gene's germline CDR1 is MNHEY and CDR2 SVGAGI. The CDR3 totals 12 residues. The CDR3 DNA reads as TGTGCCAGCCCCAAGGCAGTCGGGGAGCTGTTTTTT. The encoded protein is CASPKAVGELFF.

V is TRBV5-1 and J is TRBJ1-6; 7 bases agree with TRBD1. The CDR3 covers 17 residues. V trimming: 5 bases; J trimming: 0 bases; junction bases outside the gene matches: 8. Germline V CDR1 and CDR2: SGHRS, YFSETQ. The CDR3 reads CASRWDRESSYNSPLHF. The DNA for the CDR3 is TGCGCCAGCAGGTGGGACAGAGAGAGCTCCTATAATTCACCCCTCCACTTT. Drawing the rest from reference TRBV5-1 and TRBJ1-6, the complete variable domain is KAGVTQTPRYLIKTRGQQVTLSCSPISGHRSVSWYQQTPGQGLQFLFEYFSETQRNKGNFPGRFSGRQFSNSRSEMNVSTLELGDSALYLCASRWDRESSYNSPLHFGNGTRLTVT.

This rearrangement joins TRBV3-1 (or the pseudogene TRBV3-2) to TRBJ1-6; D is unclear. CDR1 LGHDT and CDR2 YNNKEL come from the germline V gene (reference sequence). The ends were cut back, 2 bases at V and 9 bases at J, with 26 bases in the middle. The CDR3 covers 19 residues. This CDR3 reads CASSQKYAMRGSGGSPLHF. For the CDR3, the DNA is TGTGCCAGCAGCCAAAAATACGCCATGAGAGGGTCGGGAGGTTCACCCCTCCACTTT.

V and J are TRBV10-3 and TRBJ1-1; 8 bases align to TRBD1. V shed 6 bases and J 7 bases; nucleotides not matched to a gene: 4. CDR1 is ENHRY, CDR2 SYGVKD, per germline. The CDR3 sequence is 12 residues long. DNA for the CDR3: TGTGCCATCAGAGCCGGGACAGGTGAAGCTTTCTTT. Protein: CAIRAGTGEAFF.

This rearrangement joins TRBV10-3 to TRBJ1-4; D gene unclear. Between the trimmed V and J ends, which lost 10 bases and 4 bases, there was a span of 19 bases. CDR3 length: 15 residues. From germline, CDR1 is ENHRY and CDR2 SYGVKD. CDR3 protein: CATGGSGYYNEKLFF. The CDR3 DNA sequence: TGTGCCACCGGAGGGTCAGGATACTATAATGAAAAACTGTTTTTT.

The table lists this clone with a count of one. The rearrangement joins TRBV24-1 to TRBJ1-5, with D perhaps TRBD1 (6 bases). The V gene's germline CDR1 is KGHDR and CDR2 SFDVKD. The V end was cut by 5 bases, the J end by 6 bases, with 13 bases between. There are 14 residues in the CDR3. The DNA for the CDR3 is TGTGCCACCAGTGGCACAGGGTCGGGTCAGCCCCAGCATTTT. Protein product: CATSGTGSGQPQHF.

V gene TRBV10-1 combines with J gene TRBJ1-5, with D hard to call. Germline CDR1 and CDR2: WNHNN and SYGVQD (reference sequence). V dropped 2 bases and J dropped 2 bases, with 10 bases sitting between them. CDR3 size: 15 residues. The CDR3 DNA reads as TGCGCCAGCAGTGAGGGCACCGGATGCAATCAGCCCCAGCATTTT. This gives the protein CASSEGTGCNQPQHF.

This rearrangement joins TRBV5-1 to TRBJ2-3; D not certain. The CDR3 spans 15 residues. V was trimmed by 6 bases and J by 0 bases, leaving 14 bases between them. Germline V gives CDR1 SGHRS, CDR2 YFSETQ. The CDR3 DNA reads as TGCGCCAGCAAAGACACTCCCCGCAGCACAGATACGCAGTATTTT. It translates to CASKDTPRSTDTQYF.

The V and J genes are TRBV24-1 and TRBJ2-2; D is ambiguous. The V gene's germline CDR1 is KGHDR and CDR2 SFDVKD. V dropped 9 bases and J dropped 1 base, with 8 bases sitting between them. The CDR3 consists of 13 residues. CDR3 region: CATGQKNTGELFF. The CDR3 DNA reads as TGTGCCACCGGGCAGAAGAACACCGGGGAGCTGTTTTTT.